This passage covers 26 T cell receptor beta chains from one sample sequenced in a study of post-analysis software for immune sequencing data. Findings and limits, study-wide: Among roughly five TRBV segments more frequent in patients than controls were TRBV5-6, TRBV5-1 and TRBV20-1.

Their antigen targets remain unknown. Carried by the TCR beta cDNA libraries were unique molecular identifiers. In TCRdb, the PCR reads were re-called with MiXCR into one record per CDR3 protein. Among some 260,000 distinct CDR3 sequences listed, approximately 34% were seen once. Sequenced material: blood. Receptors were obtained from a girl between 5 and 17 years old with multiple sclerosis.

J is TRBJ2-1 and V is TRBV20-1, with 7 bases lining up with TRBD2. V gave up 4 bases and J gave up 4 bases; unmatched junction bases: 4. The germline V gene has CDR1 DFQATT and CDR2 SNEGSKA (reference sequence). The CDR3 covers 13 residues. Here the CDR3 reads CSAMGGEYNEQFF. The DNA for the CDR3 is TGCAGTGCTATGGGGGGGGAGTACAATGAGCAGTTCTTC.

The rearrangement links TRBV6-1 to TRBJ2-2; D possibly corresponds to TRBD2 (7 bases). The CDR3 loop spans 16 amino acids. The V and J ends lost 0 bases and 4 bases respectively, with 12 bases between them. Germline CDR1 and CDR2: MNHNS and SASEGT. The CDR3 bases are TGTGCCAGCAGTGAAGCGGCGGGGGCGGGCACCGGGGAGCTGTTTTTT. Encoded protein: CASSEAAGAGTGELFF.

This clonotype has ten or more counts. The chain couples TRBV7-9 to TRBJ2-4; possibly TRBD1 for D (7 bases). The germline V gene encodes CDR1 SEHNR and CDR2 FQNEAQ (reference sequence). Trimming removed 8 bases from V and 1 base from J, with 12 bases in between. The length of the CDR3 is 14 residues. The DNA of the CDR3 is TGTGCCAGCCAGGGGGGCGACGCCAAAAACATTCAGTACTTC. This gives the protein CASQGGDAKNIQYF.

Note on this clonotype: One base away lies a much larger clone, so this may be a sequencing read error. The chain is built from TRBV6-4 and TRBJ2-1, with D unresolved. The J call may be faulty, since TRBJ2-7 better matches the DNA end. The CDR3 has 15 amino acids. Germline CDR1 and CDR2: MRHNA and SNTAGT. In DNA form, the CDR3 reads TGTGCCAGCAGTGACCTGCTCGGATCCTACAATGAGCAGTACTTC. Its translation: CASSDLLGSYNEQYF.

The rearrangement uses TRBV9 and TRBJ2-2; TRBD2 aligns across 11 bases. CDR3 length: 16 residues. V gave up 4 bases and J gave up 7 bases; unmatched junction bases: 9. Germline V gene data show CDR1 as SGDLS and CDR2 as YYNGEE. In DNA form, the CDR3 reads TGTGCCAGCAGCTCCCGGGTAGCGGGAGGGTTCGGGGAGCTGTTTTTT. It yields the protein CASSSRVAGGFGELFF.

This clonotype appeared a few times. The chain has TRBV6-1 and TRBJ2-2, with 13 bases identical to TRBD2. Germline assignment: CDR1 MNHNS and CDR2 SASEGT. This CDR3 contains 16 residues. Trimming took 6 bases from V and 6 from J; bases not matched to a gene: 7. The CDR3 protein is CASRTTSGGAAGELFF. The CDR3 nucleotides read TGTGCCAGCAGGACAACTAGCGGGGGGGCGGCCGGGGAGCTGTTTTTT.

V and J are TRBV5-1 and TRBJ2-1; no clear D. Trimming pared 0 bases from V and 5 bases from J, leaving 9 bases between. Per germline, CDR1 SGHRS and CDR2 YFSETQ. The CDR3 covers 14 residues. CDR3 nucleotides: TGCGCCAGCAGCTTGGGTCCCGATCACAATGAGCAGTTCTTC. Protein product: CASSLGPDHNEQFF. The complete variable domain, with remaining parts taken from reference TRBV5-1 and TRBJ2-1, reads KAGVTQTPRYLIKTRGQQVTLSCSPISGHRSVSWYQQTPGQGLQFLFEYFSETQRNKGNFPGRFSGRQFSNSRSEMNVSTLELGDSALYLCASSLGPDHNEQFFGPGTRLTVL.

This clonotype was seen repeatedly, ten times or more. The V gene is TRBV7-2, the J gene TRBJ2-1; 10 bases align to TRBD2. The CDR3 sequence is 16 residues long. The J segment lost 2 bases and the V segment lost 7 bases, leaving 8 bases of the junction unmatched. CDR1 SGHTA and CDR2 FQGNSA come from the germline V gene. The CDR3 sequence: CASTPPGLAPYNEQFF. In DNA form, the CDR3 reads TGTGCCAGCACTCCGCCGGGACTAGCGCCCTACAATGAGCAGTTCTTC.

This clonotype was seen a few times. Since a much larger clone is just one base distant, this may be a read error. The V and J genes are TRBV7-2 and TRBJ2-1; 8 bases line up with TRBD2. The end of the DNA is better explained by TRBJ2-7, so the J call may be wrong. Germline CDR1 is SGHTA and CDR2 is FQGNSA. This CDR3 is built from 15 residues. CDR3 bases: TGTGCCAGCAGCTTGACTAGCGAGTTCTACAATGAGCAGTACTTC. Its protein is CASSLTSEFYNEQYF.

The chain has TRBV4-3 and TRBJ1-2; 7 nucleotides agree with TRBD1. Germline-derived CDR1 and CDR2 are LGHNA and YSLEER. Unmatched junction bases numbered 9, after V lost 0 bases and J lost 5 bases. This CDR3 spans 16 amino acids. In DNA, the CDR3 is TGCGCCAGCAGCCAAGAGTACAGGGGATCCCTGTATGGCTACACCTTC. This encodes CASSQEYRGSLYGYTF.

There are many counts of this clonotype. The chain carries TRBV5-1 and TRBJ2-3; 8 bases line up with TRBD1. With 0 bases clipped from V and 3 bases from J, the junction kept 6 bases outside the gene matches. Looked up from germline, CDR1 is SGHRS and CDR2 is YFSETQ. The CDR3 has 16 residues. This chain's CDR3 is CASSLDLDRETDTQYF. The CDR3 nucleotides are TGCGCCAGCAGCTTGGATTTGGACAGGGAGACAGATACGCAGTATTTT.

This chain links TRBV6-5 with TRBJ2-7; tentatively, D is TRBD1 or TRBD2 (5 bases each). Trimming cost V 1 base and J 4 bases, with 14 bases left between them. Germline CDR1 MNHEY, CDR2 SVGAGI. This CDR3 has 15 amino acids. The CDR3 reads CASSYFVGREYEQYF. The CDR3 coding sequence is TGTGCCAGCAGTTACTTCGTTGGCAGGGAGTACGAGCAGTACTTC.

The V and J genes are TRBV6-1 and TRBJ1-5; perhaps TRBD1 as D (5 bases). V was clipped by 4 bases and J by 2 bases, with 9 bases between them. The germline V gene encodes CDR1 MNHNS and CDR2 SASEGT. There are 14 residues in the CDR3. This chain's CDR3 is CASSGGGGNQPQHF. The CDR3 DNA follows: TGTGCCAGCAGTGGGGGGGGAGGCAATCAGCCCCAGCATTTT.

This clonotype was seen repeatedly, ten times or more. The rearrangement joins TRBV10-3 to TRBJ2-1; tentatively, D is TRBD2 (7 bases). Between the trimmed V and J ends, which lost 11 bases and 4 bases, there was a span of 18 bases. Germline V gene data show CDR1 as ENHRY and CDR2 as SYGVKD. The CDR3 has 14 amino acids. The CDR3 DNA reads as TGTGCCGCCGGGGGCGGGGGCCGATACAATGAGCAGTTCTTC. Its translation is CAAGGGGRYNEQFF.

This clonotype was detected many times. The CDR3: CASSLEYNSPLHF. CDR3 DNA sequence: TGCGCCAGCAGCTTGGAATATAATTCACCCCTCCACTTT. The chain combines TRBV5-1 with TRBJ1-6; no definite D call. V gave up 0 bases and J gave up 4 bases, with 2 bases separating them. The germline CDR1 and CDR2 sequences are SGHRS and YFSETQ. The CDR3 length is 13 residues.

The table lists this clonotype with a few counts. This sequence joins TRBV5-1 and TRBJ2-1; possible D gene TRBD1, 6 bases. This CDR3 region has 18 residues. Per the germline V gene, CDR1 is SGHRS and CDR2 is YFSETQ. V lost 0 bases and J 9 bases, leaving 25 bases between the germline ends. This chain's CDR3 is CASSLGPASSQRQAEQFF. The CDR3 bases are TGCGCCAGCAGCTTGGGTCCGGCTAGCTCCCAGAGACAGGCTGAGCAGTTCTTC.

Many counts were recorded for this clonotype. The rearrangement joins TRBV11-2 to TRBJ2-1, with no clear D. The CDR3 loop spans 13 amino acids. Trimming pared 2 bases from V and 10 bases from J, leaving 12 bases between. Germline assignment: CDR1 SGHAT and CDR2 FQNNGV. CDR3 residues: CASSLSVNAEQFF. CDR3 nucleotide sequence: TGTGCCAGCAGCTTATCGGTCAACGCCGAGCAGTTCTTC.

Ten or more counts support this clonotype. The J gene is TRBJ2-4, the V gene TRBV2, with 9 nucleotides matching TRBD2. V lost 7 bases and J lost 6; bases outside the gene matches: 4. Germline V lookup: CDR1 SNHLY, CDR2 FYNNEI. The CDR3 extends over 13 amino acids. CDR3 coding DNA: TGTGCCAGCATGCCTAGCGGGATAAACATTCAGTACTTC. Amino acids: CASMPSGINIQYF. The entire variable domain, with the rest obtained from reference TRBV2 and TRBJ2-4, is as follows: EPEVTQTPSHQVTQMGQEVILRCVPISNHLYFYWYRQILGQKVEFLVSFYNNEISEKSEIFDDQFSVERPDGSNFTLKIRSTKLEDSAMYFCASMPSGINIQYFGAGTRLSVL.

This clonotype has at least ten counts. The chain recombines TRBV6-5 with TRBJ2-3, with 7 positions matching TRBD2. V gave up 6 bases and J gave up 8 bases; unmatched junction bases: 14. CDR1 and CDR2 (germline): MNHEY, SVGAGI. There are 15 residues in the CDR3. The CDR3 DNA follows: TGTGCCAGCAGCCTCAGCGGGACTGGGGGGGGTACGCAGTATTTT. This gives the protein CASSLSGTGGGTQYF.

This clonotype has ten or more counts. CDR3 residues: CSATAGTAIGGYTF. CDR3 nucleotides: TGCAGTGCTACGGCGGGGACGGCCATTGGGGGCTACACCTTC. This chain uses TRBV20-1 with TRBJ1-2, with D perhaps TRBD1 (5 bases). Trimming took off 4 bases at V and 8 bases at J, with 20 bases between the two ends. CDR1 and CDR2 (germline): DFQATT, SNEGSKA (reference sequence). The CDR3 totals 14 residues.

The chain employs TRBV20-1 and TRBJ2-1; either TRBD1 or TRBD2 may fit D (5 bases each). The V gene lost 6 bases and the J gene lost 0 bases, with 21 bases spanning the gap. CDR3 length equals 17 residues. The germline CDR1 and CDR2 sequences are DFQATT and SNEGSKA (reference sequence). CDR3 DNA: TGCAGTGCAAGACCCGGGGCTGAACGTCGCTCCTACAATGAGCAGTTCTTC. This translates into CSARPGAERRSYNEQFF.

Concerning this clonotype: Being one base from a much bigger clone, this may be a read error. This sequence joins TRBV5-1 and TRBJ1-1; D not certain. Per germline, CDR1 SGHRS and CDR2 YFSETQ. The CDR3 runs to 14 residues. The V and J ends lost 0 bases and 4 bases respectively, with 10 bases between them. Here the CDR3 reads CASSLARGGTEAFF. In DNA form, the CDR3 reads TGCGCCAGCAGCTTGGCTCGGGGTGGCACTGAAGCTTTCTTT.

A note on this clonotype: This may be a read error, as it is one base from a much larger clone. The rearrangement uses TRBV5-1 and TRBJ2-1; tentatively, D is TRBD2 (6 bases). The J call is uncertain, as TRBJ2-7 better fits the DNA end. CDR3 size: 15 residues. Germline CDR1 and CDR2: SGHRS and YFSETQ. The CDR3 nucleotides read TGCGCCAGCAGCCCGGGAGAGTGGTCCTACAATGAGCAGTACTTC. This codes for CASSPGEWSYNEQYF.

A remark on this clonotype: Germline and junction disagree at one end, which may indicate a read error. V is TRBV10-1 and J is TRBJ1-5; no reliable D call. Germline CDR1 and CDR2: WNHNN and SYGVQD (reference sequence). The CDR3 covers 12 residues. This CDR3 is CASSEVDRPQHF. The DNA of the CDR3 is TGCGCAAGCAGTGAAGTCGATCGGCCCCAGCATTTT.

This clonotype was observed a few times. V usage is TRBV14 and J usage is TRBJ1-4; D remains ambiguous. CDR3 length: 15 amino acids. V dropped 1 base and J dropped 6 bases, with 12 bases sitting between them. The germline CDR1 and CDR2 sequences are SGHDN and FVKESK. In DNA form, the CDR3 reads TGTGCCAGCAGCCAAGTTGGGGAGCCCGATGAAAAACTGTTTTTT. It yields the protein CASSQVGEPDEKLFF. Full variable domain (rest looked up from reference TRBV14 and TRBJ1-4): EAGVTQFPSHSVIEKGQTVTLRCDPISGHDNLYWYRRVMGKEIKFLLHFVKESKQDESGMPNNRFLAERTGGTYSTLKVQPAELEDSGVYFCASSQVGEPDEKLFFGSGTQLSVL.

The table lists this clonotype with a few counts. It may be a read error: a sequence one base away is much more abundant. This chain connects TRBV20-1 to TRBJ2-3; D may be TRBD1 (6 bases). This CDR3 contains 11 residues. Germline CDR1 is DFQATT and CDR2 is SNEGSKA (reference sequence). CDR3 in DNA: TGCAGGGCGGTACAGGGAGATACGCAGTATTTT. This translates into CRAVQGDTQYF.